These T cell receptor beta chains were read from a single sample in a study of CD8 T cells in Susac syndrome. TCRdb processed the immunoSEQ multiplex PCR reads anew with MiXCR; each CDR3 protein has one entry. This sample has some 100,000 distinct CDR3 sequences; 92% occur once, and the top ten carry 0.13% to 0.15%. The source material was CD4+ T cells from PBMCs. The receptors shown here come from a human donor in good health. The CDR3 runs from the conserved cysteine through the conserved F or W. Fields, in order: V gene, clone size, D gene, J gene, CDR3 DNA, CDR3 protein. A D gene is named only where the DNA matches it firmly. Expanded clones are given a class, and other clones once, few, many or no size at all.

TRBV6-1	-	TRBD1	TRBJ1-5	TGTGCCAGCAGTGCGACTCAGGGGGCAGGTCAGCCCCAGCATTTT	CASSATQGAGQPQHF
TRBV7-2	-	-	TRBJ2-3	TGTGCCAGCAGCTTTCTGGTGGGAGTTGAGGATACGCAGTATTTT	CASSFLVGVEDTQYF
TRBV7-9	-	-	TRBJ2-5	TGTGCCAGCGGAGGGATCCTACAAGAGACCCAGTACTTC	CASGGILQETQYF
TRBV5-6	-	TRBD1	TRBJ1-1	TGTGCCAGCAGCCCACAGGGGGCCAACACTGAAGCTTTCTTT	CASSPQGANTEAFF
TRBV18	-	-	TRBJ1-5	TGTGCCAGCAGCGGGAAGGATAGCAATCAGCCCCAGCATTTT	CASSGKDSNQPQHF
TRBV21-1	-	-	TRBJ2-2	TGTGCCAGCAGCAAAGTGGTCCTAATGTCCGGGACCGGGGAGCTGTTTTTT	CASSKVVLMSGTGELFF
TRBV3-1	-	-	TRBJ2-5	TGTGCCAGCAGCCAAGATGCCGGCGTAGAGACCCAGTACTTC	CASSQDAGVETQYF
TRBV15	-	TRBD2	TRBJ2-1	TGTGCCACCAGCAGACTAGCGGGGGGCAGGGTCCATGAGCAGTTCTTC	CATSRLAGGRVHEQFF
TRBV6-1	-	TRBD1	TRBJ1-5	TGTGCCAGCAGTTGGACAGGGGCTGATCAGCCCCAGCATTTT	CASSWTGADQPQHF
TRBV30	-	-	TRBJ2-7	TGTGCCTGGACGGACGACTCACTCTACGAGCAGTACTTC	CAWTDDSLYEQYF
TRBV29-1	-	TRBD1	TRBJ2-7	TGCAGCGTTGATTCCGACAGGGGGTCTTACGAGCAGTACTTC	CSVDSDRGSYEQYF
TRBV4-3	-	TRBD1	TRBJ1-2	TGCGCCAGCAGCCAAGTTGAGGGGTCGACAGGGAAGGATGGCTACACCTTC	CASSQVEGSTGKDGYTF
TRBV15	once	TRBD1	TRBJ2-7	TGTGCCACCAGCAGAGCGACTACAGGGGGGCGATCCTACGAGCAGTACTTC	CATSRATTGGRSYEQYF
TRBV19	-	TRBD1	TRBJ2-2	TGTGCCAGTCAATTAGGGGACAGGGGCCCCGGGGAGCTGTTTTTT	CASQLGDRGPGELFF
TRBV25-1	-	TRBD2	TRBJ2-7	TGTGCCAGCAGTGAATTAGGCGGGAGCGGCGAGCAGTACTTC	CASSELGGSGEQYF
TRBV6-5	-	-	TRBJ2-3	TGTGCCAGCAGTTCCACCGAGGGCCTGCAGTATTTT	CASSSTEGLQYF
TRBV2	-	TRBD2	TRBJ2-1	TGTGCCAGCAGTCCCCCAGGACTAGCGGGAATCAATGAGCAGTTCTTC	CASSPPGLAGINEQFF
TRBV9	-	-	TRBJ1-4	TGTGCCAGCAGCGTAGAGGCAGGACGGAATGAAAAACTGTTTTTT	CASSVEAGRNEKLFF
TRBV4-3	-	-	TRBJ2-3	TGCGCCAGCAGCCAAGATCACGGCGGAAGCACAGATACGCAGTATTTT	CASSQDHGGSTDTQYF
TRBV20-1	-	-	TRBJ2-7	TGCAGTGCCGGGACGGGGGTCTACGAGCAGTACTTC	CSAGTGVYEQYF
TRBV2	-	-	TRBJ1-2	TGTGCCAGCAGATCGGGAACAGCCGGCTATGGCTACACCTTC	CASRSGTAGYGYTF
TRBV29-1	-	-	TRBJ2-1	TGCAGCGTTCTACCGAATGAGCAGTTCTTC	CSVLPNEQFF